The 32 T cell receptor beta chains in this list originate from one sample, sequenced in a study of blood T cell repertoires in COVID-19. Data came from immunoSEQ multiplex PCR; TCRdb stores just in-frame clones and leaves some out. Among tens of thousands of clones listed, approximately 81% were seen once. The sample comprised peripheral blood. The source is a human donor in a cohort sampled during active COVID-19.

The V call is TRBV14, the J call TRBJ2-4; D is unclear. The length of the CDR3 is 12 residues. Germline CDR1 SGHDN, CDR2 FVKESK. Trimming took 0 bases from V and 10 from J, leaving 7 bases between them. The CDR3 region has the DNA TGTGCCAGCAGCCAAGAGCGTTTAATTCAGTACTTC. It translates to CASSQERLIQYF. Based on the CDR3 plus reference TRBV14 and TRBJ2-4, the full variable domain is EAGVTQFPSHSVIEKGQTVTLRCDPISGHDNLYWYRRVMGKEIKFLLHFVKESKQDESGMPNNRFLAERTGGTYSTLKVQPAELEDSGVYFCASSQERLIQYFGAGTRLSVL.

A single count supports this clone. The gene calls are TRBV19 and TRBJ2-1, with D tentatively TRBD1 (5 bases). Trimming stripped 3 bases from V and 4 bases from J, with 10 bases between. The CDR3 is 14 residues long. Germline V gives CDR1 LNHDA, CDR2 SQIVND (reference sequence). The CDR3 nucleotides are TGTGCCAGTAGTATGGGGCCCAGATACAATGAGCAGTTCTTC. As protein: CASSMGPRYNEQFF.

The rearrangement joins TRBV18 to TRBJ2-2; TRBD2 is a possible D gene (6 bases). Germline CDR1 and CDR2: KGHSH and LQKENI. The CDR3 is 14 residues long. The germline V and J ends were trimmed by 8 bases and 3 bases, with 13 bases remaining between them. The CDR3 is CASQLALDTGELFF. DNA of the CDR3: TGTGCCAGCCAGCTAGCGTTGGACACCGGGGAGCTGTTTTTT.

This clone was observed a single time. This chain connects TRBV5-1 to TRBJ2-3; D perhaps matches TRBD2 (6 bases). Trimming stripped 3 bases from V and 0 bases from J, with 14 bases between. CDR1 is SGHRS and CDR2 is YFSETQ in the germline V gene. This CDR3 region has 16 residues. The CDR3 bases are TGCGCCAGCAGCTCAACAGCGGGCCTTAGCACAGATACGCAGTATTTT. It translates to CASSSTAGLSTDTQYF.

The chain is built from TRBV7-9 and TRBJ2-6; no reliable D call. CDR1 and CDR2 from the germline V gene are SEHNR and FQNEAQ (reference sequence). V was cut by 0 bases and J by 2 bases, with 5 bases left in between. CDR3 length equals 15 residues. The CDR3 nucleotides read TGTGCCAGCAGCTTAGCCCAGACTGGGGCCAACGTCCTGACTTTC. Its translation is CASSLAQTGANVLTF.

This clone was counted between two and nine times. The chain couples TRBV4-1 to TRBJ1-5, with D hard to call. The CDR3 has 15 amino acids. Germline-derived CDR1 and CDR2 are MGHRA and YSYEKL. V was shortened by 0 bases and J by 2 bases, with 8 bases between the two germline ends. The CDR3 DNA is TGCGCCAGCAGCCAAGACGGTCTACGCAATCAGCCCCAGCATTTT. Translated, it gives CASSQDGLRNQPQHF.

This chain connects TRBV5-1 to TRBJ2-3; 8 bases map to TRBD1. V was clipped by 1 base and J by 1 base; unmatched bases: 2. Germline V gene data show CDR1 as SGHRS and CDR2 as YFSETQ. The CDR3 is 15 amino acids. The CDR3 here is CASSLSDRGTDTQYF. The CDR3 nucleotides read TGCGCCAGCAGCTTGTCGGACAGGGGCACAGATACGCAGTATTTT.

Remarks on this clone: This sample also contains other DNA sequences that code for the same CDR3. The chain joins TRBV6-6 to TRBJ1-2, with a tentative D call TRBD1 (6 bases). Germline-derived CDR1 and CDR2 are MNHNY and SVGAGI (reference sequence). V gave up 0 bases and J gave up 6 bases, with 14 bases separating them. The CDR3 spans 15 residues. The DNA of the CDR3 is TGTGCCAGCAGTTACTCCGGAACAGGGTCCGATGGCTACACCTTC. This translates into CASSYSGTGSDGYTF.

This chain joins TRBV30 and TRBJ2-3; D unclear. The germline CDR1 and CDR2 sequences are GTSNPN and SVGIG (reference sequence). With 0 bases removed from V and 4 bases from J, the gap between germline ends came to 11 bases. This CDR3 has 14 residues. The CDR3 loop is CAWSVSNLADTQYF. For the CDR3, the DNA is TGTGCCTGGAGTGTTAGTAATCTGGCAGATACGCAGTATTTT. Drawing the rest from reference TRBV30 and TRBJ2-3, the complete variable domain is SQTIHQWPATLVQPVGSPLSLECTVEGTSNPNLYWYRQAAGRGLQLLFYSVGIGQISSEVPQNLSASRPQDRQFILSSKKLLLSDSGFYLCAWSVSNLADTQYFGPGTRLTVL.

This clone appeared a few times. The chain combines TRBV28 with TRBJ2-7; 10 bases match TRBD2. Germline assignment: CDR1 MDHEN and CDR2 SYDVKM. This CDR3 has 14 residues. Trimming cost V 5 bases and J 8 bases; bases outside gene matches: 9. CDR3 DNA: TGTGCCAGCAGTCGATCCGGGACTAGCGCAAAGCAGTACTTC. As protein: CASSRSGTSAKQYF.

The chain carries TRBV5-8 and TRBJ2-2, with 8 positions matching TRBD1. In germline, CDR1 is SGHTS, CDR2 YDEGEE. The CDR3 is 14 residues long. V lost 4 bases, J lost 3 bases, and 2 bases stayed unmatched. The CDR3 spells CASSPTGDTGELFF. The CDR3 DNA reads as TGTGCCAGCAGCCCGACAGGGGACACCGGGGAGCTGTTTTTT.

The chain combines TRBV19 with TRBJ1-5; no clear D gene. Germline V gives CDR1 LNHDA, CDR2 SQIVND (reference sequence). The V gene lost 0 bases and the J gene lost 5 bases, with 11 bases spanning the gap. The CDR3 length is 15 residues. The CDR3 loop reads CASSIDPRSYQPQHF. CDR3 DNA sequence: TGTGCCAGTAGTATAGATCCCCGGTCGTATCAGCCCCAGCATTTT.

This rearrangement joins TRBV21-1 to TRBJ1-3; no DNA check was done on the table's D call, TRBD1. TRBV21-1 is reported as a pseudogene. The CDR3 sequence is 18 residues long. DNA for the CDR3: TGTGCCAGCAGCAAAGCGCGGCGACAGGGGGCGAAGGGAAACACCATATATTTT. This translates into CASSKARRQGAKGNTIYF.

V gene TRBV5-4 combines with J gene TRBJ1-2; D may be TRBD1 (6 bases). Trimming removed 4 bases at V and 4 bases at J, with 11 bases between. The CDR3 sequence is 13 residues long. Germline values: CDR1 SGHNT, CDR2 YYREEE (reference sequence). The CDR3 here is CASSPDSSYGYTF. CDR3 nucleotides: TGTGCCAGCAGCCCGGACAGTTCCTATGGCTACACCTTC. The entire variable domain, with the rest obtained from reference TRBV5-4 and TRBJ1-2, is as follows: ETGVTQSPTHLIKTRGQQVTLRCSSQSGHNTVSWYQQALGQGPQFIFQYYREEENGRGNFPPRFSGLQFPNYSSELNVNALELDDSALYLCASSPDSSYGYTFGSGTRLTVV.

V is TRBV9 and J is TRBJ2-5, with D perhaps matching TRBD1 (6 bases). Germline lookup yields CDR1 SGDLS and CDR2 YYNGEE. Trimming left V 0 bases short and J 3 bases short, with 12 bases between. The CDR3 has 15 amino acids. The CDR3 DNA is TGTGCCAGCAGCGTAGGCCCAGGGGAGAAAGAGACCCAGTACTTC. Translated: CASSVGPGEKETQYF.

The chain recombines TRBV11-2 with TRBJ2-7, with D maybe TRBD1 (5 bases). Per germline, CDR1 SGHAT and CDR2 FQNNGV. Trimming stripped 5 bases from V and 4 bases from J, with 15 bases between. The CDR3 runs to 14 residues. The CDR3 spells CASSLPGLHYEQYF. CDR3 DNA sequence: TGTGCCAGCAGCCTCCCAGGGTTGCATTACGAGCAGTACTTC.

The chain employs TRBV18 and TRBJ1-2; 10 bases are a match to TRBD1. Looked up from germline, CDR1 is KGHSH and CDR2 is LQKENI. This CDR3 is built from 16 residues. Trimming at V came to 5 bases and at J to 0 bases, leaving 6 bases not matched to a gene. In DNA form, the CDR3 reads TGTGCCAGCTCAGGGACAGGGGCGATTTCTAACTATGGCTACACCTTC. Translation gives CASSGTGAISNYGYTF.

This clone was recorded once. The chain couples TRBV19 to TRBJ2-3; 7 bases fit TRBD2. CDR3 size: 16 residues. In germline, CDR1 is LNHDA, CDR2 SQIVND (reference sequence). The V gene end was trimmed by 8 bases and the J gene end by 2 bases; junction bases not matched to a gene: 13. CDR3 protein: CASRDPAGILTDTQYF. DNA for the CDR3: TGTGCCAGTCGAGACCCAGCGGGAATTCTCACAGATACGCAGTATTTT.

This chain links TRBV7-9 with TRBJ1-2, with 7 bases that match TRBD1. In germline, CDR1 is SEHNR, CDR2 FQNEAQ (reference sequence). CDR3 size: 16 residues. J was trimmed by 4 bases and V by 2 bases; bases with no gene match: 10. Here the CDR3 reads CASSLQTSGTAYGYTF. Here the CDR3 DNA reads TGTGCCAGCAGCTTACAAACTTCAGGGACAGCCTATGGCTACACCTTC.

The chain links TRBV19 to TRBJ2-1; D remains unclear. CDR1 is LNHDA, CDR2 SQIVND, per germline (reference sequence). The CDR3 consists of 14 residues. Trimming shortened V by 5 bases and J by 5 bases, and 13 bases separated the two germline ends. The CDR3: CASSSSLENNEQFF. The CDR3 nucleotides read TGTGCCAGTAGTTCCAGCCTGGAGAACAATGAGCAGTTCTTC.

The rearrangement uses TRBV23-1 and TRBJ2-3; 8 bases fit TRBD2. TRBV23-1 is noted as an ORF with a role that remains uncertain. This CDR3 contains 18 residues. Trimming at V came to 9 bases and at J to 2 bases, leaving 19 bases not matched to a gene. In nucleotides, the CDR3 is TGCGCCAGAGGTCAATCGGGGGGGCCCTGCCAGACCACAGATACGCAGTATTTT. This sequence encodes CARGQSGGPCQTTDTQYF.

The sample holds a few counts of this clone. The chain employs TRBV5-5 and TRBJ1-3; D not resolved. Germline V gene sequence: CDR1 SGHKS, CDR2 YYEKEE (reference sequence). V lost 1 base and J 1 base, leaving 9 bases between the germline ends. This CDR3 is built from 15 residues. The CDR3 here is CASSLYRDSGNTIYF. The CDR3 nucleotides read TGTGCCAGCAGCTTGTATCGAGATTCTGGAAACACCATATATTTT.

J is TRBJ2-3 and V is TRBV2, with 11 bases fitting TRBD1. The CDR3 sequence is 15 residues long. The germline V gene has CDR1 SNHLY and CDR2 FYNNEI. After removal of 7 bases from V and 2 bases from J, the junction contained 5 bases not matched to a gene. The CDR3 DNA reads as TGTGCCAGCACCGGGGACAGGGGGTTCACAGATACGCAGTATTTT. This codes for CASTGDRGFTDTQYF.

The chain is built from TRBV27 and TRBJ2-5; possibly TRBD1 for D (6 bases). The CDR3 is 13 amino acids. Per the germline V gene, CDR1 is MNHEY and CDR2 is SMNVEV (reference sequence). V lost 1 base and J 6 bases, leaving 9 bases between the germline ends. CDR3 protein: CASSLYQGKTQYF. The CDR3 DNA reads TGTGCCAGCAGTTTATACCAGGGGAAGACCCAGTACTTC.

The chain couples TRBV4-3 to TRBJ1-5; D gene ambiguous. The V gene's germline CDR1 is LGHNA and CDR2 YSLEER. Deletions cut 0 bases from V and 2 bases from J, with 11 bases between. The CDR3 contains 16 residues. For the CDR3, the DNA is TGCGCCAGCAGCCAAGAAGGCGGGAGCGGCAATCAGCCCCAGCATTTT. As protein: CASSQEGGSGNQPQHF.

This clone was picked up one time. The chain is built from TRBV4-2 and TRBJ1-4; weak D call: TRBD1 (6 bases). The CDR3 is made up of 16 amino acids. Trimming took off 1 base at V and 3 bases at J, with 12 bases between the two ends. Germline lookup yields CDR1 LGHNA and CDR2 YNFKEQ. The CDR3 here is CASSQVVGAANEKLFF. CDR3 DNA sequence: TGTGCCAGCAGCCAAGTGGTGGGGGCAGCTAATGAAAAACTGTTTTTT.

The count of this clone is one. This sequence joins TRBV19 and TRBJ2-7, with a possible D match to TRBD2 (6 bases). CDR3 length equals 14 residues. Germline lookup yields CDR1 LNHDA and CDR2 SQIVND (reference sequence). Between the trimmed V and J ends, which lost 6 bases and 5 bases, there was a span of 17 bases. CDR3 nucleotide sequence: TGTGCCAGTAGCCGAGCGGAGGGCCGCCACGAGCAGTACTTC. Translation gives CASSRAEGRHEQYF.

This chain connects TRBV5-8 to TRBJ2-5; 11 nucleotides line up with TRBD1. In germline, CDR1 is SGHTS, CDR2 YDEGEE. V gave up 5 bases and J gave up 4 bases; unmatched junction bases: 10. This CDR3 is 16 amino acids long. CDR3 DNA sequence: TGTGCCAGCAGAAAAGGACAGGGGGCTACTGCAGAGACCCAGTACTTC. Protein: CASRKGQGATAETQYF. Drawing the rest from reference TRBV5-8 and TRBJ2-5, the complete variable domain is EAGVTQSPTHLIKTRGQQATLRCSPISGHTSVYWYQQALGLGLQFLLWYDEGEERNRGNFPPRFSGRQFPNYSSELNVNALELEDSALYLCASRKGQGATAETQYFGPGTRLLVL.

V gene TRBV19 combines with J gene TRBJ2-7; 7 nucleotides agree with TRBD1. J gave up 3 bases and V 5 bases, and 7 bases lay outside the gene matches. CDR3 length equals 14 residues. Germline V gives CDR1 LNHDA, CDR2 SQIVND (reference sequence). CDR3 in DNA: TGTGCCAGTAGTCGTGGGGCAGGGGGCTACGAGCAGTACTTC. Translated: CASSRGAGGYEQYF.

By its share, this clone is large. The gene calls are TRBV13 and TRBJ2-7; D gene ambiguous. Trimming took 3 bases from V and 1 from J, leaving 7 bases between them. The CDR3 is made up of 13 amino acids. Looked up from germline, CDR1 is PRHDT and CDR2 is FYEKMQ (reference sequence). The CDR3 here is CASSFGLSYEQYF. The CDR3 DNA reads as TGTGCCAGCAGCTTCGGTCTATCCTACGAGCAGTACTTC.

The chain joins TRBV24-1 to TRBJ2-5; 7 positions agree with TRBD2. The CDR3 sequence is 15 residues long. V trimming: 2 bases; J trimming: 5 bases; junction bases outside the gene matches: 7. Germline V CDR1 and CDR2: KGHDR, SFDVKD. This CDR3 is CATSDSSGTVETQYF. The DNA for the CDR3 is TGTGCCACCAGTGATTCGAGCGGGACGGTGGAGACCCAGTACTTC.

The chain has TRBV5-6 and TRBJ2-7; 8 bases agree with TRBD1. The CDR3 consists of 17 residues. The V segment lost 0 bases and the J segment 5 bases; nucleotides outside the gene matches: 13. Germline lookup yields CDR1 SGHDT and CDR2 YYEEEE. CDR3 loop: CASSLDGWTGPSHEQYF. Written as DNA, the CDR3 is TGTGCCAGCAGCTTGGACGGTTGGACAGGGCCTTCTCACGAGCAGTACTTC.